This T cell receptor beta chain was retrieved from a study of T cell changes during pregnancy in multiple sclerosis. Assay used: immunoSEQ multiplex PCR; TCRdb lists only in-frame clones, some missing. The data contain about 77,000 clones, 93% of them singletons. The junction had 0 bases not matched to a gene; V was cut back by 6 bases and J by 2 bases. The CDR3 covers 12 residues. Germline V gene sequence: CDR1 SNHLY, CDR2 FYNNEI. This receptor was identified in a female donor in good health, enrolled as a control in a pregnancy study. The chain recombines TRBV2 with TRBJ1-2; 7 bases are a match to TRBD1. The source material was peripheral blood, sampled after pregnancy. CDR3 residues: CASRQGNYGYTF. The CDR3 nucleotides read TGTGCCAGCAGACAGGGGAACTATGGCTACACCTTC.